These 15 T cell receptor beta chains came from one sample sequenced in a study of Graves' ophthalmopathy and Graves' hyperthyroidism. Amplified material comprised TCR beta CDR3 regions derived from RNA transcripts. HTBI primers were used in a first-round RT-PCR, which preceded a second-round multiplex PCR. Using its own MiXCR run on the multiplex PCR reads, TCRdb lists one record per CDR3 protein. The sample shows about 220,000 distinct CDR3 sequences, 20% to 25% of them seen only once. Sequenced: peripheral blood. Every receptor here comes from a woman aged 50 to 60 with Graves' ophthalmopathy.

The chain uses TRBV11-1 and TRBJ2-7; 13 bases agree with TRBD2. The CDR3 extends over 16 amino acids. V lost 3 bases to trimming and J lost 6 bases; unmatched junction nucleotides: 8. Germline CDR1 reads SGHAT; CDR2 reads FQDESV (reference sequence). CDR3 amino acids: CASSLDGLAGETEQYF. CDR3 in DNA: TGTGCCAGCAGCTTGGACGGACTAGCGGGAGAAACCGAGCAGTACTTC.

In DNA form, the CDR3 reads TGTGCCAGCAGTTACTTCCAGGGGGCAAATGAGCAGTACTTC. Translated, it gives CASSYFQGANEQYF. The rearrangement uses TRBV6-5 and TRBJ2-7, with TRBD1 matching over 8 bases. This CDR3 comprises 14 residues. V was clipped by 1 base and J by 7 bases; unmatched bases: 6. Germline-derived CDR1 and CDR2 are MNHEY and SVGAGI.

This clonotype has at least ten counts. The CDR3 loop is CASSETVGGYTF. CDR3 in DNA: TGTGCCAGCAGCGAGACAGTAGGAGGCTACACCTTC. The chain uses TRBV9 and TRBJ1-2, with D possibly being TRBD1 (5 bases). Germline CDR1 SGDLS, CDR2 YYNGEE. The germline V and J ends were trimmed by 3 bases and 8 bases, with 11 bases remaining between them. The CDR3 has 12 residues.

This clonotype appeared many times. The rearrangement links TRBV28 to TRBJ2-2; the match to TRBD1 covers 9 bases. The CDR3 covers 17 residues. Germline CDR1 is MDHEN and CDR2 is SYDVKM. The trim removed 1 base at V and 0 bases at J, leaving 3 bases unmatched. The DNA for the CDR3 is TGTGCCAGCAGTTTATTTGGGACAGGGCCGAACACCGGGGAGCTGTTTTTT. Translating it yields CASSLFGTGPNTGELFF.

This clonotype came up many times. The chain joins TRBV5-1 to TRBJ2-2, with D hard to call. Germline V gene sequence: CDR1 SGHRS, CDR2 YFSETQ. The CDR3 is 12 amino acids. Trimming stripped 1 base from V and 7 bases from J, with 5 bases between. Here the CDR3 reads CASSLRIGELFF. CDR3 in DNA: TGCGCCAGCAGCTTGAGAATCGGGGAGCTGTTTTTT.

This clonotype came up a few times. This rearrangement joins TRBV12-3 or TRBV12-4 to TRBJ1-1; the D is unclear. The CDR3 has 13 residues. Trimming cost V 6 bases and J 3 bases, with 11 bases left between them. The CDR3 bases are TGTGCCAGCAGCGACATAGGGTACACTGAAGCTTTCTTT. Its protein is CASSDIGYTEAFF.

This clonotype was detected many times. This chain links TRBV5-1 with TRBJ1-2, with D uncertain. Trimming removed 4 bases from V and 5 bases from J, with 15 bases in between. Germline V gene lookup returns CDR1 SGHRS and CDR2 YFSETQ. The CDR3 is 14 residues long. CDR3 sequence reads: CASSDGFQGYGYTF. CDR3 bases: TGCGCCAGCAGCGACGGGTTTCAAGGGTATGGCTACACCTTC.

The chain uses TRBV28 and TRBJ2-2, with D perhaps matching TRBD2 (6 bases). This CDR3 is 14 amino acids long. Trimming removed 7 bases at V and 4 bases at J, with 13 bases between. CDR1 is MDHEN, CDR2 SYDVKM, per germline. The CDR3 spells CASTAPGGTGELFF. The CDR3 coding sequence is TGTGCCAGCACGGCCCCCGGGGGCACCGGGGAGCTGTTTTTT.

This clonotype was found many times. The chain carries TRBV18 and TRBJ1-5; 7 positions agree with TRBD1. The CDR3 sequence is 14 residues long. CDR1 KGHSH and CDR2 LQKENI come from the germline V gene. J was trimmed by 6 bases and V by 3 bases; bases with no gene match: 5. CDR3 nucleotides: TGTGCCAGCTCACCTGCAGGGGGGCCTCAGCCCCAGCATTTT. This gives the protein CASSPAGGPQPQHF.

This clonotype was detected ten times or more. The gene calls are TRBV9 and TRBJ1-1, with D unclear. V shed 2 bases and J shed 3 bases, with 14 bases lying between them. Germline lookup yields CDR1 SGDLS and CDR2 YYNGEE. CDR3 length: 15 amino acids. The CDR3 region is CASSVFGSEDTEAFF. Here the CDR3 DNA reads TGTGCCAGCAGCGTGTTCGGGTCTGAGGACACTGAAGCTTTCTTT.

This clonotype was picked up many times. The chain recombines TRBV24-1 with TRBJ2-2; a weak D match, TRBD2 (7 bases). The CDR3 contains 20 residues. Germline CDR1 and CDR2: KGHDR and SFDVKD. V lost 9 bases and J 1 base, leaving 29 bases between the germline ends. CDR3: CATAPLTGNSGILNTGELFF. In DNA, the CDR3 is TGTGCCACCGCCCCTCTTACAGGGAACAGCGGGATCCTGAACACCGGGGAGCTGTTTTTT.

This clonotype was counted at least ten times. The chain links TRBV5-1 to TRBJ2-7; D unresolved. V dropped 1 base and J dropped 4 bases, with 12 bases sitting between them. This CDR3 is 14 amino acids long. CDR1 and CDR2 (germline): SGHRS, YFSETQ. The CDR3 sequence: CASSLSAAKYEQYF. In DNA, the CDR3 is TGCGCCAGCAGCTTGTCGGCCGCGAAGTACGAGCAGTACTTC.

This chain connects TRBV12-3 or TRBV12-4 to TRBJ1-1; no clear D. V dropped 8 bases and J dropped 1 base, with 8 bases sitting between them. The length of the CDR3 is 12 residues. The CDR3 sequence: CASPPSNTEAFF. The CDR3 nucleotides read TGTGCCAGCCCACCCTCGAACACTGAAGCTTTCTTT.

This clonotype was found many times. The V call is TRBV3-1, the J call TRBJ2-7; D is ambiguous. Germline CDR1 LGHDT, CDR2 YNNKEL (reference sequence). V was trimmed by 4 bases and J by 7 bases, leaving 8 bases between them. The length of the CDR3 is 11 residues. The CDR3 spells CASSLLREQYF. CDR3 nucleotides: TGTGCCAGCAGCCTACTTAGGGAGCAGTACTTC.

This clonotype was picked up many times. The CDR3 loop reads CASSLFPRSGYTF. The CDR3 region has the DNA TGTGCCAGCAGTTTATTCCCCAGGTCGGGCTACACCTTC. V is TRBV27 and J is TRBJ1-2; D unresolved. Germline V gene data show CDR1 as MNHEY and CDR2 as SMNVEV (reference sequence). V dropped 1 base and J dropped 8 bases, with 11 bases sitting between them. The CDR3 has 13 residues.